This passage covers 2 T cell receptor beta chains from one sample sequenced in a study of T-cell reconstitution after alpha-beta-depleted transplantation in children. A library of TCRbeta sequences, prepared with unique molecular identifiers, was generated. TCRdb processed the PCR reads anew with MiXCR; each CDR3 protein has one entry. The sample contains just over 950,000 distinct CDR3 sequences, about 30% of which appear only once. The sample consisted of PBMCs, mostly from graft donor cells, taken 360 days after TCRalphabeta/CD19-depleted stem cell transplant. The receptors here all came from a boy in the first two years of life who had a stem cell transplant for SCID, so the T cells may come from the graft donor.

This clonotype has just a few counts. The chain recombines TRBV28 with TRBJ1-4; D call uncertain. The CDR3 runs to 12 residues. CDR1 MDHEN and CDR2 SYDVKM come from the germline V gene. V was cut by 4 bases and J by 5 bases, with 5 bases left in between. CDR3 sequence: CASSSPNEKLFF. The CDR3 nucleotides read TGTGCCAGCAGTTCCCCCAATGAAAAACTGTTTTTT.

The table lists this clonotype with a few counts. V gene TRBV20-1 combines with J gene TRBJ1-5, with a weak D call TRBD1 (6 bases). Trimming shortened V by 3 bases and J by 2 bases, and 11 bases separated the two germline ends. CDR3 size: 14 residues. The germline V gene encodes CDR1 DFQATT and CDR2 SNEGSKA (reference sequence). CDR3 DNA: TGCAGTGCTAGGCACCGACAGGGCAATCAGCCCCAGCATTTT. Amino acid sequence: CSARHRQGNQPQHF.